One sample yielded the 21 T cell receptor beta chains listed below, sequenced in a study of OX40 agonist ivuxolimab in advanced cancers. Using immunoSEQ multiplex PCR, the repertoire was profiled, and TCRdb retains in-frame clones only, with some absent. This sample has 35,000 to 40,000 clones, with over 60% found just once. Sequences were derived from CD4+ or CD8+ T cells sorted from blood, sampled in a trial of the OX40 agonist ivuxolimab. Every receptor here comes from an adult with an advanced solid tumor such as melanoma, head and neck, liver or kidney cancer.

The CDR3 coding sequence is TGCGCCAGCAGCCAGCAGGGGGCGGGGAACACTGAAGCTTTCTTT. Encoded protein: CASSQQGAGNTEAFF. V gene TRBV4-1 combines with J gene TRBJ1-1; 8 bases map to TRBD1. CDR1 and CDR2 (germline): MGHRA, YSYEKL. Germline trimming cut 3 bases from V and 1 base from J; bases unmatched to any gene: 4. The CDR3 has 15 residues.

This clone was counted only a few times. The V call is TRBV10-1, the J call TRBJ2-2; 9 bases align to TRBD1. Germline values: CDR1 WNHNN, CDR2 SYGVQD (reference sequence). The length of the CDR3 is 13 residues. J was trimmed by 8 bases and V by 11 bases; bases with no gene match: 9. The CDR3 DNA follows: TGCGCCTCGGGGGACAGGGAGAGAGGGGAGCTGTTTTTT. This codes for CASGDRERGELFF.

The rearrangement uses TRBV7-2 and TRBJ2-2; possibly TRBD2 for D (5 bases). The germline CDR1 and CDR2 sequences are SGHTA and FQGNSA. With 1 base removed from V and 0 bases from J, the gap between germline ends came to 15 bases. The CDR3 extends over 18 amino acids. The DNA of the CDR3 is TGTGCCAGCAGCTTAGTACCCACTAGTTTCCCGAACACCGGGGAGCTGTTTTTT. Its translation: CASSLVPTSFPNTGELFF.

The chain joins TRBV27 to TRBJ2-2; TRBD1 might be the D (6 bases). Germline V gene lookup returns CDR1 MNHEY and CDR2 SMNVEV (reference sequence). The CDR3 extends over 12 amino acids. Trimming left V 8 bases short and J 6 bases short, with 10 bases between. The DNA for the CDR3 is TGTGCCAGCCGAGGGGGACCCGGGGAGCTGTTTTTT. Its protein product is CASRGGPGELFF.

This clone was recorded only once. The chain combines TRBV19 with TRBJ2-4; D possibly corresponds to TRBD1 (6 bases). This CDR3 has 16 amino acids. Germline V gene sequence: CDR1 LNHDA, CDR2 SQIVND (reference sequence). The V end lost 3 bases, the J end lost 0 bases, and 12 bases lay between the germline ends. The CDR3 nucleotides are TGTGCCAGTAGTATCTTAACAGGGATAGCCAAAAACATTCAGTACTTC. Encoded protein: CASSILTGIAKNIQYF.

This sequence joins TRBV19 and TRBJ1-3, with no clear D. The CDR3 extends over 15 amino acids. The germline CDR1 and CDR2 sequences are LNHDA and SQIVND (reference sequence). V lost 5 bases and J 4 bases, leaving 15 bases between the germline ends. The CDR3 coding sequence is TGTGCCAGTAGTCCCCCCAGCACCGTCGGAAACACCATATATTTT. It translates to CASSPPSTVGNTIYF.

This sequence joins TRBV2 and TRBJ2-7; a possible D gene is TRBD2 (6 bases). V lost 8 bases and J lost 3, with 14 bases in between. This CDR3 is built from 13 residues. In germline, CDR1 is SNHLY, CDR2 FYNNEI. DNA for the CDR3: TGTGCCAGCGCACGGGACTCGCTCTACGAGCAGTACTTC. Protein: CASARDSLYEQYF.

V is TRBV7-6 and J is TRBJ2-5, with D perhaps TRBD1 (6 bases). The length of the CDR3 is 16 residues. V lost 5 bases and J lost 4, with 20 bases in between. Germline loops: CDR1 SGHVS, CDR2 FNYEAQ. The CDR3 region has the DNA TGTGCCAGCAGCCCGCTCGCCGGGTGGGGGCTAGAGACCCAGTACTTC. It yields the protein CASSPLAGWGLETQYF.

The J gene is TRBJ2-1, the V gene TRBV7-2; 9 bases match TRBD2. CDR1 and CDR2 (germline): SGHTA, FQGNSA. Trimming at V came to 5 bases and at J to 0 bases, leaving 2 bases not matched to a gene. This CDR3 spans 15 amino acids. The CDR3: CASSPSGTSYNEQFF. CDR3 DNA: TGTGCCAGCAGCCCTAGCGGGACCTCCTACAATGAGCAGTTCTTC.

This chain links TRBV6-5 with TRBJ1-1, with 10 bases matching TRBD1. CDR1 MNHEY and CDR2 SVGAGI come from the germline V gene. This CDR3 spans 13 amino acids. Trimming removed 5 bases from V and 11 bases from J; junction bases left unmatched: 8. The CDR3 here is CASSRGTGVRAFF. In DNA form, the CDR3 reads TGTGCCAGCAGTCGCGGGACAGGGGTGAGGGCTTTCTTT.

The chain uses TRBV12-5 and TRBJ2-1, with 10 bases that match TRBD1. Germline V gene lookup returns CDR1 LGHNT and CDR2 FRNRAP. The length of the CDR3 is 15 residues. After removal of 6 bases from V and 6 bases from J, the junction contained 8 bases not matched to a gene. DNA of the CDR3: TGTGCTAGTGGACACGGGACAGGGGCGTCCAATGAGCAGTTCTTC. This encodes CASGHGTGASNEQFF.

The V and J genes are TRBV10-3 and TRBJ2-3, with 8 bases lining up with TRBD2. Per germline, CDR1 ENHRY and CDR2 SYGVKD. The CDR3 is 15 residues long. With 3 bases clipped from V and 1 base from J, the junction kept 3 bases outside the gene matches. The CDR3 loop reads CAISEGLAGTDTQYF. CDR3 DNA sequence: TGTGCCATCAGTGAAGGACTAGCTGGCACAGATACGCAGTATTTT.

This chain connects TRBV30 to TRBJ1-6; a weak D match, TRBD1 (6 bases). Trimming stripped 7 bases from V and 4 bases from J, with 11 bases between. CDR1 is GTSNPN and CDR2 is SVGIG in the germline V gene (reference sequence). CDR3 size: 13 residues. The DNA of the CDR3 is TGTGCCTACAGAGGACAGTATAATTCACCCCTCCACTTT. As protein: CAYRGQYNSPLHF.

This chain uses TRBV4-3 with TRBJ2-1; either TRBD1 or TRBD2 may supply D (6 bases each). Germline V gives CDR1 LGHNA, CDR2 YSLEER. Trimming cost V 0 bases and J 8 bases, with 17 bases left between them. The CDR3 is made up of 16 amino acids. The chain's CDR3 is CASSQDQGGGLHEQFF. The CDR3 region has the DNA TGCGCCAGCAGCCAAGATCAAGGGGGAGGATTGCATGAGCAGTTCTTC.

This chain joins TRBV27 and TRBJ2-1, with TRBD2 as a possible D gene (6 bases). V shed 1 base and J shed 0 bases, with 7 bases lying between them. The CDR3 length is 15 residues. Germline V CDR1 and CDR2: MNHEY, SMNVEV (reference sequence). The CDR3 spells CASSLFGSSYNEQFF. As DNA, the CDR3 is TGTGCCAGCAGTTTATTCGGGAGCTCCTACAATGAGCAGTTCTTC.

The rearrangement links TRBV6-5 to TRBJ2-5; D not resolved. The V end was cut by 2 bases, the J end by 5 bases, with 6 bases between. Germline assignment: CDR1 MNHEY and CDR2 SVGAGI. The CDR3 runs to 12 residues. The CDR3 sequence: CASSYGRETQYF. The CDR3 nucleotides are TGTGCCAGCAGTTACGGACGGGAGACCCAGTACTTC.

V usage is TRBV7-9 and J usage is TRBJ2-3; 12 bases fit TRBD2. The CDR3 has 16 amino acids. Per germline, CDR1 SEHNR and CDR2 FQNEAQ (reference sequence). V was pared by 5 bases and J by 2 bases, with 5 bases of the junction left unmatched. The CDR3 loop reads CASSRWTSGNTDTQYF. The CDR3 DNA reads as TGTGCCAGCAGCCGTTGGACTAGCGGGAACACAGATACGCAGTATTTT.

V gene TRBV18 combines with J gene TRBJ1-1; 9 nucleotides align to TRBD1. With 1 base clipped from V and 2 bases from J, the junction kept 14 bases outside the gene matches. CDR1 is KGHSH, CDR2 LQKENI, per germline. The CDR3 length is 19 residues. This CDR3 is CASSPRPTGGLTANTEAFF. The CDR3 coding sequence is TGTGCCAGCTCACCACGTCCTACAGGGGGCCTCACCGCTAACACTGAAGCTTTCTTT. Full variable domain (rest looked up from reference TRBV18 and TRBJ1-1): NAGVMQNPRHLVRRRGQEARLRCSPMKGHSHVYWYRQLPEEGLKFMVYLQKENIIDESGMPKERFSAEFPKEGPSILRIQQVVRGDSAAYFCASSPRPTGGLTANTEAFFGQGTRLTVV.

J is TRBJ2-1 and V is TRBV18; 7 positions agree with TRBD2. Germline CDR1 reads KGHSH; CDR2 reads LQKENI. This CDR3 has 16 amino acids. Unmatched junction bases numbered 8, after V lost 3 bases and J lost 3 bases. CDR3 loop: CASSPPSRESYNEQFF. The CDR3 bases are TGTGCCAGCTCACCGCCATCGCGGGAGAGCTACAATGAGCAGTTCTTC.

The chain has TRBV7-6 and TRBJ1-1; D gene ambiguous. CDR3 length: 13 amino acids. Per the germline V gene, CDR1 is SGHVS and CDR2 is FNYEAQ. Trimming removed 9 bases at V and 1 base at J, with 12 bases between. This chain's CDR3 is CASGSMENTEAFF. DNA for the CDR3: TGTGCCAGTGGGTCCATGGAGAACACTGAAGCTTTCTTT. Supplemented by reference TRBV7-6 and TRBJ1-1, the full variable domain reads GAGVSQSPRYKVTKRGQDVALRCDPISGHVSLYWYRQALGQGPEFLTYFNYEAQQDKSGLPNDRFSAERPEGSISTLTIQRTEQRDSAMYRCASGSMENTEAFFGQGTRLTVV.

The chain employs TRBV7-6 and TRBJ2-1, with D perhaps TRBD2 (5 bases). Per the germline V gene, CDR1 is SGHVS and CDR2 is FNYEAQ. This CDR3 spans 13 amino acids. The V gene lost 5 bases and the J gene lost 6 bases, with 11 bases spanning the gap. This chain's CDR3 is CASSVTAVNEQFF. Here the CDR3 DNA reads TGTGCCAGCAGCGTCACAGCGGTCAATGAGCAGTTCTTC.